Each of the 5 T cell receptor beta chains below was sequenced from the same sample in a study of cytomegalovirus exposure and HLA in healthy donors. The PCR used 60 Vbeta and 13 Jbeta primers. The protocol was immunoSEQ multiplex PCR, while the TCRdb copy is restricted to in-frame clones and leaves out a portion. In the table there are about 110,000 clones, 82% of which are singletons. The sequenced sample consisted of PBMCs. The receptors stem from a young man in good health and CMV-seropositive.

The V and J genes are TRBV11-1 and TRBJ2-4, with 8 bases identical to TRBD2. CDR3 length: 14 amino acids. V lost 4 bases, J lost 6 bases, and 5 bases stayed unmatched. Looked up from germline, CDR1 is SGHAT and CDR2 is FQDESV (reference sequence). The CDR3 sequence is CASSYGTSVNIQYF. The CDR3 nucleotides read TGTGCCAGCAGCTACGGGACTAGTGTAAACATTCAGTACTTC.

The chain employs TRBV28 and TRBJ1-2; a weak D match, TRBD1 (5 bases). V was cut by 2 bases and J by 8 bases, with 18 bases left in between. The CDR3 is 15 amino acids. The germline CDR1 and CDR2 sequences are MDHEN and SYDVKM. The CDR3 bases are TGTGCCAGCAGTTTACCTTACAGGTTCGCTAGAGGCTACACCTTC. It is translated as CASSLPYRFARGYTF.

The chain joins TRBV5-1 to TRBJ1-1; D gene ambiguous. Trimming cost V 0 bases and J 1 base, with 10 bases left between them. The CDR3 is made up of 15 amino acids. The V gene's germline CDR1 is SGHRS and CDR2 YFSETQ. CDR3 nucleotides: TGCGCCAGCAGCTTGGGACCCGGGAGGAACACTGAAGCTTTCTTT. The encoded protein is CASSLGPGRNTEAFF.

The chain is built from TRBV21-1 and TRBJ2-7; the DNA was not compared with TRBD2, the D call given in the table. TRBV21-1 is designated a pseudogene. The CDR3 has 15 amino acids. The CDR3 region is CASSKVGGSTGEQYV. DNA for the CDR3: TGTGCCAGCAGCAAAGTGGGCGGGAGCACGGGCGAGCAGTACGTC.

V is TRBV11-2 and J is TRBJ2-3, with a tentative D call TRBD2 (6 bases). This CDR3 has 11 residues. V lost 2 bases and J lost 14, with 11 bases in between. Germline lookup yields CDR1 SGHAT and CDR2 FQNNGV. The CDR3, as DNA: TGTGCCAGCAGCTTACGGGACTCCCTGTATTTT. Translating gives CASSLRDSLYF.